This T cell receptor beta chain was recorded in a study of blood T cells in healthy people across ages. Trimming removed 6 bases from V and 4 bases from J; junction bases left unmatched: 7. In germline, CDR1 is DFQATT, CDR2 SNEGSKA (reference sequence). This CDR3 is built from 13 residues. A second PCR, run for 7 to 11 cycles, used a sample-barcoded 5' primer plus a J-beta primer mix. TCRdb reprocessed the 5' RACE reads via MiXCR and lists one record per CDR3 protein. This table holds about 640,000 distinct CDR3 sequences, roughly 53% found once. The sequence was collected from a man in his sixties in good health. The chain employs TRBV20-1 and TRBJ2-3; 7 nucleotides match TRBD2. The sequencing sample was made of blood. The CDR3, as DNA: TGCAGTGCCGTCCGGGGGGTCGCAGATACGCAGTATTTT. Residues: CSAVRGVADTQYF.